This record covers a single T cell receptor (beta chain). The sample belongs to a study of blood T cell repertoires in COVID-19. Study at large: Samples representing acute and convalescent COVID-19 were sourced from the United States, Italy and Spain. Sample material is recorded as cDNA or gDNA derived from T cells, B-cell-depleted T cells, or PBMCs.

In the original workflow: For nucleated cells, counts were estimated from reference gene primer amplification. Sequencing was performed with immunoSEQ multiplex PCR; in TCRdb, only in-frame clones are kept and a portion is missing. The V and J calls and clone size were taken over from that table, and D and trimming were inferred from the DNA. The sample consists of around 91,000 clones, roughly 85% of them appearing once. V trimming: 4 bases; J trimming: 13 bases; junction bases outside the gene matches: 6. CDR3 length: 12 amino acids. Germline CDR1 and CDR2: MGHDK and SYGVNS. This chain links TRBV25-1 with TRBJ2-4, with 8 bases matching TRBD1. The sequence was obtained from a man older than 75 with acute or convalescent COVID-19. The sequenced material came from peripheral blood. The CDR3 region is CASSGTGTVQYF. The CDR3 nucleotides read TGTGCCAGCAGTGGGACAGGGACGGTCCAGTACTTC.